A selection of T cell receptor beta chains follows, all from one sample in a study of T cells in Graves' hyperthyroidism and ophthalmopathy. TCRdb redid the calling of the multiplex PCR reads with MiXCR, one entry per CDR3 protein. The data show hundreds of thousands of distinct CDR3 sequences, around 15% seen once. Sequenced sample: blood. These receptors all stem from a woman between 18 and 29 years old with Graves' hyperthyroidism. Both conserved end residues are part of each CDR3. Each record gives: clone size, J gene, D gene, V gene, CDR3 protein, CDR3 DNA. D genes are given only for firm matches. Only some rows state a clone size, as once, few, many or a class for expanded clones.

clone_size: few
j_call: TRBJ1-6
d_call: .
v_call: TRBV5-6
cdr3_aa: CASSYGRINSPLHF
cdr3_nt: TGTGCCAGCAGCTATGGACGGATTAATTCACCCCTCCACTTT

clone_size: many
j_call: TRBJ1-1
d_call: .
v_call: TRBV7-3
cdr3_aa: CASSLGADRPNTEAFF
cdr3_nt: TGTGCCAGCAGCTTGGGGGCCGACAGGCCGAACACTGAAGCTTTCTTT

clone_size: many
j_call: TRBJ2-1
d_call: TRBD2
v_call: TRBV11-2
cdr3_aa: CASSHSGSSYNEQFF
cdr3_nt: TGTGCCAGCAGCCATAGCGGGAGCTCCTACAATGAGCAGTTCTTC

clone_size: many
j_call: TRBJ2-1
d_call: TRBD2
v_call: TRBV11-3
cdr3_aa: CASSSTLVSGDASYNEQFF
cdr3_nt: TGTGCCAGCAGCTCAACCTTAGTTAGCGGGGATGCCTCCTACAATGAGCAGTTCTTC

clone_size: few
j_call: TRBJ2-1
d_call: TRBD1
v_call: TRBV28
cdr3_aa: CASTPREDRVYNEQFF
cdr3_nt: TGTGCCAGCACCCCAAGAGAGGACAGGGTCTACAATGAGCAGTTCTTC

clone_size: many
j_call: TRBJ2-1
d_call: TRBD1
v_call: TRBV30
cdr3_aa: CAWRTGGRGNEQFF
cdr3_nt: TGTGCCTGGAGGACAGGGGGCAGGGGCAATGAGCAGTTCTTC

clone_size: many
j_call: TRBJ2-1
d_call: .
v_call: TRBV7-2
cdr3_aa: CASSREGLVPNEQFF
cdr3_nt: TGTGCCAGCAGCCGCGAGGGCCTGGTACCGAATGAGCAGTTCTTC

clone_size: few
j_call: TRBJ2-3
d_call: .
v_call: TRBV9
cdr3_aa: CASSVGGKRSTDTQYF
cdr3_nt: TGTGCCAGCAGCGTAGGGGGTAAACGTAGCACAGATACGCAGTATTTT

clone_size: many
j_call: TRBJ2-3
d_call: .
v_call: TRBV5-1
cdr3_aa: CASSLGQTSSTDTQYF
cdr3_nt: TGCGCCAGCAGCTTGGGACAGACATCTAGCACAGATACGCAGTATTTT

clone_size: many
j_call: TRBJ1-2
d_call: .
v_call: TRBV5-1
cdr3_aa: CASSVPDYGYTF
cdr3_nt: TGCGCCAGCAGCGTGCCTGACTATGGCTACACCTTC

clone_size: few
j_call: TRBJ1-2
d_call: TRBD1
v_call: TRBV6-2/TRBV6-3
cdr3_aa: CASSLQGPIYGYTF
cdr3_nt: TGTGCCAGCAGCTTACAGGGGCCCATCTATGGCTACACCTTC

clone_size: few
j_call: TRBJ2-7
d_call: .
v_call: TRBV11-2
cdr3_aa: CASSFGSGRYEQYF
cdr3_nt: TGTGCCAGCAGCTTCGGGTCGGGACGGTACGAGCAGTACTTC

clone_size: many
j_call: TRBJ1-1
d_call: .
v_call: TRBV30
cdr3_aa: CAWSVRGGRRNTEAFF
cdr3_nt: TGTGCCTGGAGTGTACGGGGGGGGAGACGGAACACTGAAGCTTTCTTT

clone_size: .
j_call: TRBJ2-7
d_call: .
v_call: TRBV18
cdr3_aa: CASSTTRDATSYEQYF
cdr3_nt: TGTGCCAGCTCAACGACCCGGGACGCTACCTCCTACGAGCAGTACTTC

clone_size: .
j_call: TRBJ1-2
d_call: TRBD1
v_call: TRBV20-1
cdr3_aa: CSAVTASGGMGYTF
cdr3_nt: TGCAGTGCTGTTACCGCCTCAGGGGGAATGGGCTACACCTTC

clone_size: few
j_call: TRBJ2-5
d_call: .
v_call: TRBV7-9
cdr3_aa: CAGSREVRETQYF
cdr3_nt: TGTGCCGGGTCGAGGGAGGTCCGAGAGACCCAGTACTTC

clone_size: few
j_call: TRBJ1-3
d_call: .
v_call: TRBV18
cdr3_aa: CASSPWEISGNTIYF
cdr3_nt: TGTGCCAGCTCACCGTGGGAAATCTCTGGAAACACCATATATTTT

clone_size: .
j_call: TRBJ2-1
d_call: TRBD1
v_call: TRBV7-3
cdr3_aa: CASSAGTGDSYNEQFF
cdr3_nt: TGTGCCAGCAGCGCCGGGACAGGGGATTCCTACAATGAGCAGTTCTTC

clone_size: .
j_call: TRBJ1-5
d_call: TRBD1
v_call: TRBV6-1
cdr3_aa: CASTPGQPSNQPQHF
cdr3_nt: TGTGCCAGCACTCCGGGACAGCCGAGCAATCAGCCCCAGCATTTT

clone_size: .
j_call: TRBJ2-6
d_call: .
v_call: TRBV6-2/TRBV6-3
cdr3_aa: CASALGGASGANVLTF
cdr3_nt: TGTGCCAGCGCACTTGGGGGGGCCTCTGGGGCCAACGTCCTGACTTTC

clone_size: .
j_call: TRBJ1-2
d_call: TRBD1
v_call: TRBV11-2
cdr3_aa: CASSFGQGALDNYGYTF
cdr3_nt: TGTGCCAGCAGCTTCGGACAGGGGGCACTCGATAACTATGGCTACACCTTC

clone_size: .
j_call: TRBJ1-3
d_call: TRBD1
v_call: TRBV6-1
cdr3_aa: CASSTHPGTGIGNTIYF
cdr3_nt: TGTGCCAGCAGTACGCATCCCGGGACAGGGATCGGAAACACCATATATTTT